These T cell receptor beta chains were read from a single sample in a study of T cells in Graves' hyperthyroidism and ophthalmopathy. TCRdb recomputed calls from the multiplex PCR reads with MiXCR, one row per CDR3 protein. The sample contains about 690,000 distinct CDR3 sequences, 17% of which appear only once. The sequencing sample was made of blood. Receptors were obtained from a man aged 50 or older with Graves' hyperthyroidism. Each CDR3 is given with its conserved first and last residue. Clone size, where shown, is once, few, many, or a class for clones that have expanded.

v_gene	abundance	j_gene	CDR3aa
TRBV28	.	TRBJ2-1	CASSLSSGKYNEQFF
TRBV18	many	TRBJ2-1	CASSPPGGVEQFF
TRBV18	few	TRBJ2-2	CASSTIGTMNTGELFF
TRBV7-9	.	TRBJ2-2	CASSRWVAGDSGELFF
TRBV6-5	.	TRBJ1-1	CASSLPGKTEAFF
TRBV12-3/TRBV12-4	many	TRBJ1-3	CASSRDGNTIYF
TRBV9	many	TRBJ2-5	CASSRNWGLETQYF
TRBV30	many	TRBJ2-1	CAWSPTGSEQFF
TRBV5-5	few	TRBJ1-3	CASSSPQPGNTIYF
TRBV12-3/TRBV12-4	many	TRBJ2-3	CASSPRTSGKTDTQYF
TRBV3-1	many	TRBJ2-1	CASSQSGLGNNEQFF
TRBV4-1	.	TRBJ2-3	CASSQGISGNTDTQYF
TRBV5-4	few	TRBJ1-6	CASSPSHRGGNSPLHF
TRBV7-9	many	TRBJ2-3	CASSSLGFGTDTQYF
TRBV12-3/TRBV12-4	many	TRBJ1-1	CASSTGASVGLNTEAFF